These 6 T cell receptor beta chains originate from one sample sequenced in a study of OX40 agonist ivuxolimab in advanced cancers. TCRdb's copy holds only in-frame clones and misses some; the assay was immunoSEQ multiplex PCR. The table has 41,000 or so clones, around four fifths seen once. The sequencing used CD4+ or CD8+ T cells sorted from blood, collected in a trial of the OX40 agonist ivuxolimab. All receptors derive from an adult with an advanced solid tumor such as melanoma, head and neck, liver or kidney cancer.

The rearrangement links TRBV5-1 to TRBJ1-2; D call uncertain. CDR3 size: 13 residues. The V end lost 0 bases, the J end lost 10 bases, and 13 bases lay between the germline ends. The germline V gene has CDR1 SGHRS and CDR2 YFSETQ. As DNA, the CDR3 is TGCGCCAGCAGCTTGGGGCAGCCTTTCGACTACACCTTC. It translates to CASSLGQPFDYTF. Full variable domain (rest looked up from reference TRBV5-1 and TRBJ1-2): KAGVTQTPRYLIKTRGQQVTLSCSPISGHRSVSWYQQTPGQGLQFLFEYFSETQRNKGNFPGRFSGRQFSNSRSEMNVSTLELGDSALYLCASSLGQPFDYTFGSGTRLTVV.

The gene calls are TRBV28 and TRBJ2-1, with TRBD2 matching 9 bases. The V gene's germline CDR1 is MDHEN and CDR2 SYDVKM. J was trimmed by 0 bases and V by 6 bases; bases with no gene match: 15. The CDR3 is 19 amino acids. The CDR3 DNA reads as TGTGCCAGCAGACTACCGGGACTAGCAGAACGAAGCTCCTACAATGAGCAGTTCTTC. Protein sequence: CASRLPGLAERSSYNEQFF.

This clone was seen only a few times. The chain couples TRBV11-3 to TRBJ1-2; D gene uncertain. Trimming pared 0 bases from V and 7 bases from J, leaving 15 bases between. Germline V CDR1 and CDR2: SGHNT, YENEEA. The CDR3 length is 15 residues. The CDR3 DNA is TGTGCCAGCAGCTTAGATCGGTTGACCCACTCTGGCTACACCTTC. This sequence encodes CASSLDRLTHSGYTF.

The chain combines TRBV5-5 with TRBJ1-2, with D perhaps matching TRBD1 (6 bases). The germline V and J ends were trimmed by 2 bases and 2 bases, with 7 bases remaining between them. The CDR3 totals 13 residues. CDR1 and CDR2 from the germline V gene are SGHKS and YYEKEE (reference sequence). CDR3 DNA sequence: TGTGCCAGCAGCTTCGGGACAAACTATGGCTACACCTTC. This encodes CASSFGTNYGYTF.

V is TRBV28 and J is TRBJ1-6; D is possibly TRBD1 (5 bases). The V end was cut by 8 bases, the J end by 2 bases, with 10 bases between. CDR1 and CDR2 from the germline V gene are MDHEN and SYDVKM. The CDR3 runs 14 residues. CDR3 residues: CASGGNTYNSPLHF. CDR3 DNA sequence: TGTGCCAGCGGGGGAAACACCTATAATTCACCCCTCCACTTT.

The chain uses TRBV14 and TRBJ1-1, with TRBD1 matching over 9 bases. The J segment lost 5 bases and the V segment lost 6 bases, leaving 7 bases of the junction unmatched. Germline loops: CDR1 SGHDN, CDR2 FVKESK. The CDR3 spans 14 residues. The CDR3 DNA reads TGTGCCAGCAGGAACACCGGGACAGGGACTGAAGCTTTCTTT. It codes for CASRNTGTGTEAFF.